This is a list of T cell receptor beta chains from one sample in a study of somatic mutations in cytotoxic T cells in rheumatoid arthritis. TCRdb's copy holds only in-frame clones and misses some; the assay was immunoSEQ multiplex PCR. This table has several thousand clones, more than 70% appearing once. The sample consisted of CD8+ T cells sorted from blood. Receptors originate from an adult with rheumatoid arthritis. CDR3s include the opening cysteine and the closing phenylalanine or tryptophan. Fields, in order: V gene, clone size, D gene, J gene, CDR3 DNA, CDR3 protein. The D gene is left open where the match is weak. Clone size is not always given. Where it is, it says once, few, many or a class for expanded clones.

TRBV7-6	-	-	TRBJ2-7	TGTGCCAGCAGCTTAAAGGGTGACGAGCAGTACTTC	CASSLKGDEQYF
TRBV7-9	-	-	TRBJ1-5	TGTGCCAGCAGCCTACAAAAAGGCCCAGGAAAGGGCAATCAGCCCCAGCATTTT	CASSLQKGPGKGNQPQHF
TRBV19	-	-	TRBJ2-2	TGTGCCAGTACCTCCGGGCGGACCTACACGGGGGAGCTGTTTTTT	CASTSGRTYTGELFF
TRBV9	-	-	TRBJ2-3	TGTGCCAGCAGCGTAGGGAGCTATAGCACAGATACGCAGTATTTT	CASSVGSYSTDTQYF
TRBV4-2	once	TRBD2	TRBJ2-7	TGTGCCAGCAGCCAAGCGAGCGGGAGCTCCTACGAGCAGTACTTC	CASSQASGSSYEQYF
TRBV9	-	-	TRBJ1-6	TGTGCCAGCAGCATCAACAGGGATAGCTCCTATAATTCACCCCTCCACTTT	CASSINRDSSYNSPLHF
TRBV21-1	few	-	TRBJ1-1	TGTGCCAGCAGCCCCCTCGGGACAGGGCCCCTAACTAATAGCCGCGAGAACGCTGAAGCTTTCTTT	CASSPLGTGPLTNSRENAEAFF
TRBV19	once	-	TRBJ2-1	TGTGCCAGTAGTATGAGCGCCAACCGGTACAATGAGCAGTTCTTC	CASSMSANRYNEQFF
TRBV30	-	TRBD1	TRBJ1-4	TGTGCCTGGAATACAGGGGTAGATGAAAAACTGTTTTTT	CAWNTGVDEKLFF
TRBV4-3	-	-	TRBJ2-7	TGCGCCAGCAGCCCAGCAGGGATAAGCCACGAGCAGTACTTC	CASSPAGISHEQYF
TRBV11-2	-	-	TRBJ1-6	TGTGCCAGCAGCCCCCGCAGCAAGACAGACGCCTATAATTCACCCCTCCACTTT	CASSPRSKTDAYNSPLHF
TRBV28	-	-	TRBJ1-2	TGTGCCAGCAGCCGTGGTCGTGATGGCTACACCTTC	CASSRGRDGYTF
TRBV27	-	TRBD1	TRBJ1-2	TGTGCCAGCAGTACCCAGGGGGGGGCGGGCGTTTATGGCTACACCTTC	CASSTQGGAGVYGYTF
TRBV28	-	-	TRBJ2-1	TGTGCCAGCAGTCGGCTAGCGTATGATTATACCTACAATGAGCAGTTCTTC	CASSRLAYDYTYNEQFF
TRBV7-8	few	-	TRBJ2-5	TGTGCCAGCAGCTTATATGGTGCCACACAAGAGACCCAGTACTTC	CASSLYGATQETQYF
TRBV28	-	-	TRBJ2-5	TGTGCCAGCAGTTCTCGTTGGGCAGGGGAAGAGACCCAGTACTTC	CASSSRWAGEETQYF
TRBV7-9	-	-	TRBJ1-1	TGTGCCAGCAGCTTATTGGAGGATTACACTGAAGCTTTCTTT	CASSLLEDYTEAFF
TRBV30	-	-	TRBJ2-2	TGTGCCTGGAGACAGGGAATGGACACCGGGGAGCTGTTTTTT	CAWRQGMDTGELFF
TRBV2	-	-	TRBJ2-1	TGTGCCAGCAGTTCCTACCCCCTGGACAGCTACAATGAGCAGTTCTTC	CASSSYPLDSYNEQFF
TRBV28	-	-	TRBJ1-2	TGTGCCAGCAGTTCCTCATGGGGGGACTTAGCTAACTATGGCTACACCTTC	CASSSSWGDLANYGYTF
TRBV2	-	-	TRBJ2-4	TGTGCCTGCGGACAGGGAGGGGAAAACATTCAGTACTTC	CACGQGGENIQYF
TRBV2	-	TRBD2	TRBJ2-7	TGTGCCAGCAGTGAGGAACTAGCGGGGCCCTACGAGCAGCACTTC	CASSEELAGPYEQHF
TRBV2	few	-	TRBJ1-6	TGTGCCAGCAGTGTAGGCGAGTGGGAGGATTCACCCCTCCACTTT	CASSVGEWEDSPLHF
TRBV7-9	few	-	TRBJ1-2	TGTGCCAGCAGCTTGGTTGGTGACGGCTACACCTTC	CASSLVGDGYTF
TRBV13	-	TRBD2	TRBJ2-3	TGTGCCAGCAGCTTAGTCGCAGGCGGGAGTGGGGGAGATACGCAGTATTTT	CASSLVAGGSGGDTQYF